These 27 T cell receptor beta chains originate from one sample sequenced in a study of T cell repertoires in cytomegalovirus infection (dated by TCRdb to about 2019). The sample was run on an Illumina HiSeq 1500. The raw public data were reprocessed by TCRdb itself: fastp quality trimming at Q25, MiXCR clonotype calling, in-frame beta chains only. A single entry per CDR3 protein holds the most common genes and DNA from its merged rows. This sample is represented by a few hundred thousand distinct CDR3 sequences; 35% to 50% of them were singletons. Of the sample, 48% is held by the ten largest clones. The treatment or condition tag for this specimen amounts to: in vitro stimulation with specific CMV peptide epitopes to enrich CMV-specific T cells. Antigens of these TCRs are unknown. The source was cultured PBMCs, collected from culture after CMV antigen stimulation. Receptors originate from a human donor in good health (CMV status not recorded). Some clones in this sample may be carry-over from other donors' samples.

This clonotype is a singleton in its sample. The V call is TRBV7-2, the J call TRBJ1-5; D perhaps matches TRBD1 (5 bases). The CDR3 loop spans 14 amino acids. From germline, CDR1 is SGHTA and CDR2 FQGNSA. V lost 2 bases and J 9 bases, leaving 14 bases between the germline ends. The CDR3 is CASSLLGPGGPQHF. DNA for the CDR3: TGTGCCAGCAGCTTACTGGGACCCGGGGGGCCCCAGCATTTT.

In DNA form, the CDR3 reads TGTGCCAGCAGTCGCCGGGACACCGTCCCACTGAACACTGAAGCTTTCTTT. Protein: CASSRRDTVPLNTEAFF. The V gene is TRBV6-6, the J gene TRBJ1-1, with a weak D call TRBD1 (6 bases). This CDR3 region has 17 residues. Germline V CDR1 and CDR2: MNHNY, SVGAGI (reference sequence). Trimming stripped 5 bases from V and 0 bases from J, with 19 bases between.

Points on this clonotype: One end of the junction is discordant with germline, which a read error may explain. The J gene is TRBJ1-1, the V gene TRBV7-2; D gene unclear. CDR3 length equals 13 residues. The germline CDR1 and CDR2 sequences are SGHTA and FQGNSA. CDR3 nucleotide sequence: TGTGCCAGCAGCTTTGGGGTGTTTACTGATGCTTTCTTT. Translation: CASSFGVFTDAFF.

This clonotype was seen only a few times. The chain is built from TRBV20-1 and TRBJ2-5; D unresolved. Trimming left V 3 bases short and J 4 bases short, with 6 bases between. The CDR3 consists of 11 residues. CDR1 is DFQATT and CDR2 is SNEGSKA in the germline V gene (reference sequence). The CDR3 DNA sequence: TGCAGTGCTAGTAGGAGAGAGACCCAGTACTTC. It is translated as CSASRRETQYF.

In this sample, this clonotype turned up a few times. The chain's CDR3 is CSTMNTEAFF. DNA of the CDR3: TGCAGTACAATGAACACTGAAGCTTTCTTT. V gene TRBV29-1 combines with J gene TRBJ1-1; D remains ambiguous. CDR1 and CDR2 (germline): SQVTM, ANQGSEA. The CDR3 has 10 residues.

V and J are TRBV19 and TRBJ1-2, with 9 bases fitting TRBD1. From germline, CDR1 is LNHDA and CDR2 SQIVND (reference sequence). With 10 bases clipped from V and 6 bases from J, the junction kept 3 bases outside the gene matches. This CDR3 region has 11 residues. CDR3 sequence reads: CATQGANGYTF. The CDR3 DNA reads as TGTGCCACACAGGGGGCAAATGGCTACACCTTC. The variable domain in full, completed from reference TRBV19 and TRBJ1-2, reads DGGITQSPKYLFRKEGQNVTLSCEQNLNHDAMYWYRQDPGQGLRLIYYSQIVNDFQKGDIAEGYSVSREKKESFPLTVTSAQKNPTAFYLCATQGANGYTFGSGTRLTVV.

Only a few counts were recorded for this clonotype. This rearrangement joins TRBV20-1 to TRBJ2-7; 9 positions agree with TRBD1. This CDR3 comprises 16 residues. CDR1 DFQATT and CDR2 SNEGSKA come from the germline V gene (reference sequence). V lost 3 bases, J lost 4 bases, and 13 bases stayed unmatched. The CDR3 here is CSARENRGQRIYEQYF. Written as DNA, the CDR3 is TGCAGTGCTAGGGAAAACAGGGGGCAACGCATATACGAGCAGTACTTC.

The genes are TRBV6-1 and TRBJ1-5; 11 bases agree with TRBD1. V shed 5 bases and J 7 bases; nucleotides not matched to a gene: 7. Germline V gives CDR1 MNHNS, CDR2 SASEGT. The CDR3 is 15 amino acids. The CDR3 sequence is CASSKGQGVRQPQHF. DNA of the CDR3: TGTGCCAGCAGTAAGGGACAGGGGGTCCGACAGCCCCAGCATTTT.

The J gene is TRBJ2-7, the V gene TRBV12-3 or TRBV12-4, with 7 bases that match TRBD1. CDR3 length equals 15 residues. V trimming: 1 base; J trimming: 6 bases; junction bases outside the gene matches: 9. This CDR3 reads CASSLEGAPFGEQYF. The CDR3 nucleotides are TGTGCCAGCAGTTTAGAGGGGGCACCATTCGGCGAGCAGTACTTC.

This clonotype occurred many times. V and J are TRBV7-6 and TRBJ1-4; D unresolved. From germline, CDR1 is SGHVS and CDR2 FNYEAQ. This CDR3 spans 12 amino acids. Between the trimmed V and J ends, which lost 5 bases and 8 bases, there was a span of 9 bases. The CDR3 is CASSPPDEKLFF. The DNA of the CDR3 is TGTGCCAGCAGCCCCCCGGACGAAAAACTGTTTTTT. The variable domain in full, with the rest retrieved from reference TRBV7-6 and TRBJ1-4, is GAGVSQSPRYKVTKRGQDVALRCDPISGHVSLYWYRQALGQGPEFLTYFNYEAQQDKSGLPNDRFSAERPEGSISTLTIQRTEQRDSAMYRCASSPPDEKLFFGSGTQLSVL.

The J gene is TRBJ2-5, the V gene TRBV25-1; D is undetermined. The CDR3 extends over 13 amino acids. The V gene lost 4 bases and the J gene lost 5 bases, with 11 bases spanning the gap. Germline loops: CDR1 MGHDK, CDR2 SYGVNS. CDR3: CASSASPGETQYF. CDR3 nucleotide sequence: TGTGCCAGCAGTGCATCCCCTGGGGAGACCCAGTACTTC.

This sequence joins TRBV7-9 and TRBJ2-5; 16 bases map to TRBD2. The germline V gene has CDR1 SEHNR and CDR2 FQNEAQ (reference sequence). With V trimmed by 6 bases and J by 5 bases, 9 bases remained unmatched. The CDR3 length is 17 residues. This CDR3 is CASSAGLAGGPEETQYF. The CDR3 bases are TGTGCCAGCAGTGCGGGACTAGCGGGGGGGCCGGAGGAGACCCAGTACTTC.

This clonotype has only a few counts. The chain employs TRBV7-8 and TRBJ1-3; 9 nucleotides agree with TRBD1. Germline V lookup: CDR1 SGHVS, CDR2 FQNEAQ. The CDR3 covers 16 residues. J lost 7 bases, V lost 2 bases, and 9 bases had no gene match. The CDR3 is CASSLWQDRGGNTIYF. The CDR3 region has the DNA TGTGCCAGCAGCTTATGGCAGGACAGGGGCGGGAACACCATATATTTT.

This chain connects TRBV7-9 to TRBJ1-5; 8 bases are a match to TRBD1. The CDR3 sequence is 15 residues long. Germline CDR1 SEHNR, CDR2 FQNEAQ (reference sequence). V lost 5 bases and J lost 3; bases outside the gene matches: 6. For the CDR3, the DNA is TGTGCCAGCAGCCCAACAGGGGGGCTCAATCAGCCCCAGCATTTT. Amino acid sequence: CASSPTGGLNQPQHF.

This clonotype has only a few counts. The V call is TRBV6-2 or TRBV6-3, the J call TRBJ1-2; D is undetermined. The germline V and J ends were trimmed by 6 bases and 3 bases, with 17 bases remaining between them. This CDR3 is 15 amino acids long. Germline CDR1 MNHEY, CDR2 SVGEGT. This CDR3 reads CASSHAGKTDYGYTF. CDR3 nucleotide sequence: TGTGCCAGCAGCCACGCTGGGAAGACCGACTATGGCTACACCTTC.

The chain is built from TRBV6-1 and TRBJ1-1, with D possibly being TRBD1 (6 bases). Per the germline V gene, CDR1 is MNHNS and CDR2 is SASEGT. Trimming removed 5 bases from V and 2 bases from J, with 15 bases in between. This CDR3 comprises 15 residues. The CDR3 protein is CASSTPGVINTEAFF. In DNA form, the CDR3 reads TGTGCCAGCAGTACTCCAGGGGTGATCAACACTGAAGCTTTCTTT.

The chain recombines TRBV25-1 with TRBJ2-2; D call uncertain. Between the trimmed V and J ends, which lost 4 bases and 3 bases, there was a span of 6 bases. This CDR3 is built from 13 residues. In germline, CDR1 is MGHDK, CDR2 SYGVNS. The CDR3 protein is CASSVDYTGELFF. The DNA of the CDR3 is TGTGCCAGCAGTGTAGACTACACCGGGGAGCTGTTTTTT.

This clonotype was detected only a few times. This chain uses TRBV7-6 with TRBJ2-6, with D uncertain. The CDR3 runs to 16 residues. Germline loops: CDR1 SGHVS, CDR2 FNYEAQ. Trimming took 6 bases from V and 2 from J, leaving 14 bases between them. The CDR3 DNA reads TGTGCCAGCAGTCTATATCAGGACCCTGGGGCCAACGTCCTGACTTTC. It is translated as CASSLYQDPGANVLTF.

This clonotype was seen more than once but under ten times. The rearrangement links TRBV12-3 or TRBV12-4 to TRBJ2-4, with D uncertain. This CDR3 is 12 amino acids long. Trimming cost V 3 bases and J 7 bases, with 7 bases left between them. The DNA of the CDR3 is TGTGCCAGCAGTTTGGCAGATAACATTCAGTACTTC. Encoded protein: CASSLADNIQYF.

This clonotype was counted a few times. The genes are TRBV7-2 and TRBJ2-7, with D tentatively TRBD2 (6 bases). V was pared by 1 base and J by 2 bases, with 15 bases between. The germline gives CDR1 SGHTA, CDR2 FQGNSA. This CDR3 has 16 residues. CDR3 loop: CASSLVFPGRAYEQYF. The CDR3 nucleotides read TGTGCCAGCAGCTTAGTTTTCCCCGGGAGAGCCTACGAGCAGTACTTC.

This clonotype was recorded at least ten times. The CDR3 sequence: CASSHRSRGPGYEQYF. The CDR3 DNA follows: TGTGCCAGCAGCCACCGAAGCCGGGGGCCGGGATACGAGCAGTACTTC. The chain carries TRBV7-8 and TRBJ2-7; either TRBD1 or TRBD2 may supply D (6 bases each). The germline CDR1 and CDR2 sequences are SGHVS and FQNEAQ. The CDR3 has 16 amino acids. Deletions cut 5 bases from V and 4 bases from J, with 21 bases between.

The chain employs TRBV20-1 and TRBJ2-3; 8 nucleotides line up with TRBD2. V was clipped by 5 bases and J by 0 bases; unmatched bases: 7. The CDR3 extends over 15 amino acids. From germline, CDR1 is DFQATT and CDR2 SNEGSKA (reference sequence). The CDR3 nucleotides are TGCAGTGCTCCCTTCGGGGGGGCTAGCACAGATACGCAGTATTTT. Translated: CSAPFGGASTDTQYF.

The sample holds a few counts of this clonotype. The chain combines TRBV12-3 or TRBV12-4 with TRBJ2-2; D perhaps matches TRBD1 (6 bases). This CDR3 spans 20 amino acids. The germline V and J ends were trimmed by 6 bases and 1 base, with 27 bases remaining between them. CDR3 bases: TGTGCCAGCAGCGTTGCGAGACGCGGTTTGGGACATGAGAACACCGGGGAGCTGTTTTTT. This codes for CASSVARRGLGHENTGELFF.

This chain uses TRBV9 with TRBJ2-1; D might be TRBD1 (6 bases). With 0 bases removed from V and 8 bases from J, the gap between germline ends came to 15 bases. The CDR3 contains 15 residues. The V gene's germline CDR1 is SGDLS and CDR2 YYNGEE. DNA for the CDR3: TGTGCCAGCAGCGTAGGAAACAGGGTCGCATATGAGCAGTTCTTC. Translating gives CASSVGNRVAYEQFF. The entire variable domain, with the rest obtained from reference TRBV9 and TRBJ2-1, is as follows: DSGVTQTPKHLITATGQRVTLRCSPRSGDLSVYWYQQSLDQGLQFLIQYYNGEERAKGNILERFSAQQFPDLHSELNLSSLELGDSALYFCASSVGNRVAYEQFFGPGTRLTVL.

This chain joins TRBV7-1 and TRBJ2-1, with 8 nucleotides matching TRBD2. TRBV7-1 is an ORF for which the function is uncertain. The CDR3 runs 15 residues. V lost 5 bases to trimming and J lost 6 bases; unmatched junction nucleotides: 9. The CDR3 loop reads CASSPRAGAANEQFF. The CDR3 DNA is TGTGCCAGCAGCCCAAGAGCGGGAGCAGCCAATGAGCAGTTCTTC.

The J gene is TRBJ2-5, the V gene TRBV7-2; D unclear. V was pared by 5 bases and J by 5 bases, with 9 bases between. The CDR3 is 12 residues long. CDR1 SGHTA and CDR2 FQGNSA come from the germline V gene. DNA for the CDR3: TGTGCCAGCAGCCCAAGACACGAGACCCAGTACTTC. Translated: CASSPRHETQYF.

This clonotype was picked up a small number of times. The chain joins TRBV7-2 to TRBJ2-3; D remains ambiguous. Per germline, CDR1 SGHTA and CDR2 FQGNSA. This CDR3 has 15 residues. V was clipped by 6 bases and J by 0 bases, with 13 bases between them. CDR3 protein: CASSIYYGSTDTQYF. For the CDR3, the DNA is TGTGCCAGCAGTATTTACTATGGGAGCACAGATACGCAGTATTTT.